This T cell receptor (beta chain) stems from a study of vaccination and CD4 T cells after COVID-19. Treatment described: approximately 9-day PBMC culture with coronavirus spike peptide pools or control peptides (ViraFEST assay). Pre-COVID-19 pandemic sampling (2011-2018) yielded the unexposed donor's CD4+ T cells. Researchers grew the cells for about 11 days and then pulled out CD4+ T cells by negative selection. For this clonotype: Its specificity is unknown.

With the Oncomine TCR Beta short-read assay, DNA from cultured CD4+ T cells was sequenced. TCRdb reanalysed the PCR reads using MiXCR and keeps one entry per CDR3 protein. This table has about 7,600 distinct CDR3 sequences, 35% to 40% appearing once. Germline CDR1 and CDR2: DFQATT and SNEGSKA (reference sequence). V was pared by 3 bases and J by 0 bases, with 9 bases between. CDR3 size: 14 residues. Sequenced input: CD4+ T cells from blood, cultured in vitro. The chain has TRBV20-1 and TRBJ1-5; D is unclear. The clonotype comes from a human donor in good health. The CDR3 nucleotides read TGCAGTGCTAGCTCCGGCTATAGCAATCAGCCCCAGCATTTT. Its protein is CSASSGYSNQPQHF.